This TCR beta chain was recorded in a study of vaccination effects on CD4 cells after COVID-19. Germline V lookup: CDR1 SGHTA, CDR2 FQGNSA. V was shortened by 2 bases and J by 0 bases, with 11 bases between the two germline ends. The CDR3 extends over 16 amino acids. Viral peptide pool expansion of antigen-specific CD4+ T cells preceded sequencing in the ViraFEST assay. The authors isolated CD4+ T cells after roughly 10 days of culture. Nobody among the vaccine recipients had prior SARS-CoV-2 infection (nucleocapsid antibodies were negative). The data were produced by immunoSEQ multiplex PCR, yet TCRdb's version contains in-frame clones alone and is incomplete. The top ten hold around 2.8% of the sample, which has tens of thousands of clones, about 72% seen once. This clone was seen only a few times. Its antigen is as yet unknown.

Sequencing used CD4+ T cells from PBMCs cultured with HCoV-NL63 spike peptides, obtained before COVID-19 vaccination. The TCR comes from a human donor who received a COVID-19 vaccine. This chain joins TRBV7-2 and TRBJ1-3; D may be TRBD1 (5 bases). The CDR3 loop is CASSLRDGSSGNTIYF. The CDR3 DNA is TGTGCCAGCAGCTTAAGGGACGGCAGCTCTGGAAACACCATATATTTT.